The entry below describes one T cell receptor beta chain. These data originate in a study of blood T cell repertoires in COVID-19. Study at large: Sources were T cells, B-cell-depleted T cells, or PBMCs; the material itself was cDNA or gDNA.

Original methodology: From reference gene primer amplification, estimates of nucleated cell counts were derived. TCRdb's table, derived via immunoSEQ multiplex PCR, lists solely in-frame clones and lacks some. The D gene and trimming were derived from the DNA, and the V and J assignments and clone size from that table. Among about 170,000 clones listed, approximately 91% were seen once. Seattle-derived patients entered the study during active infection and were followed longitudinally. Germline V gene lookup returns CDR1 SNHLY and CDR2 FYNNEI. V lost 6 bases to trimming and J lost 7 bases; unmatched junction nucleotides: 8. This CDR3 is built from 15 residues.

The specimen sequenced was peripheral blood. The chain recombines TRBV2 with TRBJ1-6, with 8 bases lining up with TRBD1. The TCR originated in a man aged 18 to 30 with COVID-19, enrolled during active disease. This CDR3 reads CASRDRTGLNSPLHF. The CDR3 bases are TGTGCCAGCAGGGATCGGACAGGGTTGAATTCACCCCTCCACTTT.